This T cell receptor beta chain was documented in a study of T cell repertoires in cytomegalovirus infection. MiXCR, run by TCRdb on the reads, gives a single entry per CDR3 protein. The table has a few hundred thousand distinct CDR3 sequences, 35% to 50% seen once. This clonotype was seen many times. Antigen: not known. V was clipped by 5 bases and J by 3 bases; unmatched bases: 10. Germline V CDR1 and CDR2: SGHTA, FQGNSA. This CDR3 has 15 residues. The TCR originated in a human donor in good health (CMV status not recorded). Some clones in this sample may be carry-over from other donors' samples. The sequences come from cultured PBMCs, collected from culture after CMV antigen stimulation. The chain carries TRBV7-2 and TRBJ2-7, with 7 nucleotides matching TRBD2. The CDR3 loop reads CASSPRLALNYEQYF. CDR3 DNA: TGTGCCAGCAGCCCCCGACTAGCTCTCAACTACGAGCAGTACTTC. Combining the CDR3 with reference TRBV7-2 and TRBJ2-7 gives the whole variable domain GAGVSQSPSNKVTEKGKDVELRCDPISGHTALYWYRQSLGQGLEFLIYFQGNSAPDKSGLPSDRFSAERTGGSVSTLTIQRTQQEDSAVYLCASSPRLALNYEQYFGPGTRLTVT.